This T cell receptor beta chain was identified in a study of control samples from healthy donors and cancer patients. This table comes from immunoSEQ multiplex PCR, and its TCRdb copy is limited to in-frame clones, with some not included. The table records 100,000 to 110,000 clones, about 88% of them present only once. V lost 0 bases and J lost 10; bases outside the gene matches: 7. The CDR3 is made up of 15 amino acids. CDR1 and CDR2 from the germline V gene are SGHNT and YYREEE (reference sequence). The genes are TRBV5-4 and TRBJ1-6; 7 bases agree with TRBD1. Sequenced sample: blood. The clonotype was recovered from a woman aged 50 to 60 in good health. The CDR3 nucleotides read TGTGCCAGCAGCTTGGGTACAGGGGATCACTCACCCCTCCACTTT. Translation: CASSLGTGDHSPLHF.